One sample yielded the 29 T cell receptor beta chains listed below, sequenced in a study of blood T cell repertoires in COVID-19 (dated by TCRdb to the early 2020s). The method was the immunoSEQ multiplex PCR assay. As stored in TCRdb, this immuneACCESS dataset retains in-frame rearrangements with V and J assigned. A fraction of the clones does not appear; measured against another copy, unresolved V genes explain less than half of the discrepancy, and the remainder lacks a known reason. The sample includes approximately 170,000 clones, with less than 90% observed a single time. The biggest ten clones account for 9.5% to 13% of the sample. The sample was peripheral blood. The receptors derive from a woman aged 55-69 years with COVID-19, enrolled during active disease.

V usage is TRBV24-1 and J usage is TRBJ2-2, with 7 bases identical to TRBD1. This CDR3 is built from 15 residues. J lost 5 bases, V lost 0 bases, and 2 bases had no gene match. CDR1 and CDR2 from the germline V gene are KGHDR and SFDVKD. The CDR3 loop reads CATSDLNRGTGELFF. The CDR3 DNA sequence: TGTGCCACCAGTGATTTGAACAGGGGAACCGGGGAGCTGTTTTTT.

This CDR3 reads CASSQDDRTYGYTF. The CDR3 region has the DNA TGCGCCAGCAGCCAAGACGACAGAACCTATGGCTACACCTTC. The chain recombines TRBV4-3 with TRBJ1-2, with a possible D match to TRBD1 (5 bases). The germline V gene has CDR1 LGHNA and CDR2 YSLEER. This CDR3 comprises 14 residues. Trimming removed 0 bases from V and 4 bases from J, with 9 bases in between.

The chain is built from TRBV13 and TRBJ1-5; 7 nucleotides match TRBD1. Germline CDR1 and CDR2: PRHDT and FYEKMQ (reference sequence). Trimming cost V 4 bases and J 6 bases; bases outside gene matches: 15. The length of the CDR3 is 17 residues. This CDR3 is CASSSYTADRVSQPQHF. CDR3 nucleotides: TGTGCCAGCAGCTCTTACACTGCCGACAGGGTAAGTCAGCCCCAGCATTTT.

The chain couples TRBV11-3 to TRBJ1-1; unclear D gene. Trimming removed 5 bases at V and 3 bases at J, with 13 bases between. This CDR3 is built from 14 residues. Germline lookup yields CDR1 SGHNT and CDR2 YENEEA. The CDR3 region has the DNA TGTGCCAGCAGCCCACCCGGGCGGGACACTGAAGCTTTCTTT. Amino acid sequence: CASSPPGRDTEAFF.

V and J are TRBV7-2 and TRBJ2-3, with D tentatively TRBD2 (5 bases). Germline assignment: CDR1 SGHTA and CDR2 FQGNSA. V was clipped by 3 bases and J by 4 bases, with 8 bases between them. CDR3 length: 13 amino acids. The CDR3 bases are TGTGCCAGCAGCTTTGGACTGCCAGATACGCAGTATTTT. This codes for CASSFGLPDTQYF.

This chain joins TRBV7-2 and TRBJ1-2; TRBD1 matches 7 bases. CDR3 length: 17 residues. Trimming removed 4 bases from V and 7 bases from J; junction bases left unmatched: 18. CDR1 is SGHTA, CDR2 FQGNSA, per germline. Here the CDR3 DNA reads TGTGCCAGCAGCTCCGACCTTCGTAGGGGGCGCGGAAGTGGCTACACCTTC. Residues: CASSSDLRRGRGSGYTF.

The chain couples TRBV15 to TRBJ2-3; TRBD2 aligns across 13 bases. The germline CDR1 and CDR2 sequences are LNHNV and YYDKDF (reference sequence). The CDR3 contains 16 residues. After removal of 3 bases from V and 2 bases from J, the junction contained 2 bases not matched to a gene. For the CDR3, the DNA is TGTGCCACCAGCAGGGGACTAGCGGGGATCACAGATACGCAGTATTTT. This gives the protein CATSRGLAGITDTQYF.

This clone has a single count. The DNA for the CDR3 is TGTGCCGCCGGGCGAGGAGGGGATAACTATGGCTACACCTTC. It encodes CAAGRGGDNYGYTF. This sequence joins TRBV10-3 and TRBJ1-2; D possibly corresponds to TRBD1 (5 bases). CDR3 length: 14 amino acids. The V end was cut by 11 bases, the J end by 1 base, with 17 bases between. Per the germline V gene, CDR1 is ENHRY and CDR2 is SYGVKD.

The genes are TRBV21-1 and TRBJ2-5; the D call TRBD1 from the table was never checked on the DNA. TRBV21-1 counts as a pseudogene. The CDR3 totals 14 residues. CDR3 loop: CASSFCRLEETQYF. CDR3 DNA: TGTGCCAGCAGCTTTTGCAGGTTAGAAGAGACCCAGTACTTC.

This chain links TRBV19 with TRBJ2-1; 10 positions agree with TRBD2. The CDR3 loop spans 14 amino acids. Germline values: CDR1 LNHDA, CDR2 SQIVND (reference sequence). Trimming took 5 bases from V and 9 from J; bases not matched to a gene: 7. The CDR3 reads CASSSRTSGLEQFF. The CDR3 region has the DNA TGTGCCAGTAGTTCTCGGACTAGCGGCCTTGAGCAGTTCTTC.

The rearrangement links TRBV3-1 (or the pseudogene TRBV3-2) to TRBJ2-1; 9 nucleotides match TRBD2. Unmatched junction bases numbered 8, after V lost 6 bases and J lost 2 bases. Germline V gives CDR1 LGHDT, CDR2 YNNKEL (reference sequence). The CDR3 runs 16 residues. The CDR3 DNA reads as TGTGCCAGCAGTCGGAGGACTAGCGTCACCTACAATGAGCAGTTCTTC. Protein: CASSRRTSVTYNEQFF.

The CDR3 DNA reads TGTGCCAGCAGGGGAACAGGGATCTCTGGAAACACCATATATTTT. As protein: CASRGTGISGNTIYF. V is TRBV6-5 and J is TRBJ1-3, with D maybe TRBD1 (6 bases). CDR1 is MNHEY, CDR2 SVGAGI, per germline. V was cut by 6 bases and J by 0 bases, with 12 bases left in between. This CDR3 comprises 15 residues.

The chain uses TRBV18 and TRBJ1-5; no reliable D call. The CDR3 totals 14 residues. CDR1 and CDR2 from the germline V gene are KGHSH and LQKENI. V was pared by 4 bases and J by 0 bases, with 7 bases between. CDR3 region: CASSRDYSNQPQHF. CDR3 DNA: TGTGCCAGCTCACGAGATTATAGCAATCAGCCCCAGCATTTT.

The rearrangement joins TRBV6-5 to TRBJ1-1; 8 bases match TRBD1. Losses at the gene ends were 2 bases for V and 1 base for J; bases not matched to a gene: 3. The CDR3 extends over 15 amino acids. CDR1 and CDR2 from the germline V gene are MNHEY and SVGAGI. This CDR3 reads CASSYPQGANTEAFF. The CDR3 nucleotides are TGTGCCAGCAGTTACCCTCAGGGGGCGAACACTGAAGCTTTCTTT.

This chain links TRBV6-5 with TRBJ1-5; TRBD1 is a possible D gene (5 bases). Germline V lookup: CDR1 MNHEY, CDR2 SVGAGI. The germline V and J ends were trimmed by 6 bases and 3 bases, with 15 bases remaining between them. The CDR3 consists of 15 residues. The CDR3 here is CASRVIGGDNQPQHF. In nucleotides, the CDR3 is TGTGCCAGCAGGGTGATCGGGGGGGACAATCAGCCCCAGCATTTT.

The chain combines TRBV6-5 with TRBJ1-4; 8 nucleotides line up with TRBD1. The germline V gene has CDR1 MNHEY and CDR2 SVGAGI. The CDR3 sequence is 15 residues long. Trimming cost V 6 bases and J 7 bases; bases outside gene matches: 10. The DNA for the CDR3 is TGTGCCAGCAGGCGTCGAGCGGACAGGGTTGAAAAACTGTTTTTT. It is translated as CASRRRADRVEKLFF.

V usage is TRBV7-2 and J usage is TRBJ2-2; the D gene is possibly TRBD1 (6 bases). The CDR3 consists of 15 residues. The V end lost 5 bases, the J end lost 6 bases, and 16 bases lay between the germline ends. Germline V lookup: CDR1 SGHTA, CDR2 FQGNSA. The CDR3 nucleotides read TGTGCCAGCAGCCGTCCACAGGGCCTCGCCGGGGAGCTGTTTTTT. It translates to CASSRPQGLAGELFF.

The chain joins TRBV28 to TRBJ1-1; 8 bases fit TRBD1. This CDR3 has 18 amino acids. With V trimmed by 6 bases and J by 1 base, 16 bases remained unmatched. Per germline, CDR1 MDHEN and CDR2 SYDVKM. CDR3 amino acids: CASSTNRDRRRWNTEAFF. The CDR3 nucleotides are TGTGCCAGCAGCACGAACCGGGACAGGCGCCGTTGGAACACTGAAGCTTTCTTT.

V and J are TRBV28 and TRBJ1-5, with 12 nucleotides matching TRBD1. V was clipped by 4 bases and J by 6 bases; unmatched bases: 4. This CDR3 comprises 15 residues. Germline CDR1 is MDHEN and CDR2 is SYDVKM. CDR3 coding DNA: TGTGCCAGCAGTTGGGACAGGGGGCTAAGTCAGCCCCAGCATTTT. It specifies CASSWDRGLSQPQHF.

This chain joins TRBV4-3 and TRBJ2-2, with D possibly matching TRBD2 (7 bases). V was shortened by 0 bases and J by 8 bases, with 19 bases between the two germline ends. The CDR3 sequence is 17 residues long. Germline lookup yields CDR1 LGHNA and CDR2 YSLEER. In DNA form, the CDR3 reads TGCGCCAGCAGCCAAGATGTGGGAGGGGGGTTTGCAGGGGAGCTGTTTTTT. This gives the protein CASSQDVGGGFAGELFF.

This sequence joins TRBV12-3 or TRBV12-4 and TRBJ2-3, with no clear D. The CDR3 contains 12 residues. The germline V and J ends were trimmed by 6 bases and 1 base, with 5 bases remaining between them. The CDR3 coding sequence is TGTGCCAGCAGCTTTGGCACAGATACGCAGTATTTT. Translated: CASSFGTDTQYF.

The CDR3 region has the DNA TGTGCCAGCAGATCCGGGACTAGCGTCCAAGAGACCCAGTACTTC. Residues: CASRSGTSVQETQYF. The chain carries TRBV5-4 and TRBJ2-5; 10 bases map to TRBD2. Germline CDR1 reads SGHNT; CDR2 reads YYREEE (reference sequence). The CDR3 consists of 15 residues. J lost 1 base, V lost 5 bases, and 5 bases had no gene match.

The chain joins TRBV4-1 to TRBJ2-7; D possibly corresponds to TRBD1 (5 bases). Trimming removed 0 bases at V and 6 bases at J, with 15 bases between. The germline V gene encodes CDR1 MGHRA and CDR2 YSYEKL. CDR3 size: 15 residues. CDR3 residues: CASSQDAPGLGEQYF. The CDR3 bases are TGCGCCAGCAGCCAAGATGCCCCAGGGCTTGGCGAGCAGTACTTC.

This sequence joins TRBV7-3 and TRBJ1-2; D not resolved. The CDR3 totals 17 residues. CDR1 and CDR2 (germline): SGHTA, FQGTGA. Trimming took 1 base from V and 4 from J, leaving 19 bases between them. CDR3 DNA: TGTGCCAGCAGCTTAAAGGCTAGTCCTGGAGACGGCTATGGCTACACCTTC. Its translation: CASSLKASPGDGYGYTF.

This sequence joins TRBV7-2 and TRBJ2-7; 8 positions agree with TRBD1. V lost 0 bases and J lost 7; bases outside the gene matches: 8. This CDR3 is 15 amino acids long. CDR1 SGHTA and CDR2 FQGNSA come from the germline V gene. The CDR3 DNA sequence: TGTGCCAGCAGCTTAGCTACAGGGGGAGTTCGAGAGCAGTACTTC. Residues: CASSLATGGVREQYF.

The J gene is TRBJ1-2, the V gene TRBV6-5; D is unresolved. CDR1 is MNHEY, CDR2 SVGAGI, per germline. V dropped 6 bases and J dropped 0 bases, with 11 bases sitting between them. The CDR3 totals 14 residues. CDR3 region: CASRRGSSNYGYTF. CDR3 DNA: TGTGCCAGCAGAAGAGGGAGCTCTAACTATGGCTACACCTTC.

V is TRBV28 and J is TRBJ1-2; 7 nucleotides line up with TRBD1. CDR1 is MDHEN and CDR2 is SYDVKM in the germline V gene. V lost 8 bases and J lost 2; bases outside the gene matches: 8. The CDR3 extends over 14 amino acids. Here the CDR3 reads CASRHRGGNYGYTF. CDR3 in DNA: TGTGCCAGCCGACACAGGGGCGGCAACTATGGCTACACCTTC.

The chain has TRBV27 and TRBJ1-5, with 7 bases aligning to TRBD1. The CDR3 is 16 residues long. Unmatched junction bases numbered 12, after V lost 6 bases and J lost 4 bases. The germline V gene encodes CDR1 MNHEY and CDR2 SMNVEV (reference sequence). The CDR3 DNA reads TGTGCCAGCAGCGTGGGTCGGGACAGAGAGAATCAGCCCCAGCATTTT. Translated, it gives CASSVGRDRENQPQHF.

This sequence joins TRBV11-2 and TRBJ1-2; D remains unclear. This CDR3 spans 13 amino acids. V lost 0 bases, J lost 8 bases, and 10 bases lay in between. The V gene's germline CDR1 is SGHAT and CDR2 FQNNGV. CDR3 sequence (DNA): TGTGCCAGCAGCTTAGATGATATGGGCGGCTACACCTTC. It encodes CASSLDDMGGYTF.